This entry is about one T cell receptor beta chain. Its target is not known. This specimen comes from a study of cytomegalovirus exposure and HLA in healthy donors. General study findings and limits: Reported performance of the classifier showed diagnosis of cytomegalovirus status with high specificity and sensitivity. Rarity held for most TCR sequences, but there were some public TCRs that occurred in many donors. The listing of 160 or so TCR beta chains classed them as cytomegalovirus-associated.

Clones were read by immunoSEQ multiplex PCR, and TCRdb kept only the in-frame ones, dropping some. Of 130,000 or so clones in the sample, roughly 86% were seen once. The CDR3 runs 14 residues. Germline V CDR1 and CDR2: ENHRY, SYGVKD. V gave up 6 bases and J gave up 3 bases, with 15 bases separating them. The sample comprised PBMCs. This chain joins TRBV10-3 and TRBJ2-7; the D gene is possibly TRBD1 (6 bases). The receptor's source is a man aged 25-45 years in good health and CMV-seronegative. DNA for the CDR3: TGTGCCATCAGGGGGAGACAGGCTGACTACGAGCAGTACTTC. Translated, it gives CAIRGRQADYEQYF.